The 13 T cell receptor beta chains below were found in one sample sequenced in a study of shared T cell receptors in the human thymus. Clones were sequenced by immunoSEQ multiplex PCR, and TCRdb holds only the in-frame ones, with some missing. The top ten clones hold 0.013% of a sample with roughly 560,000 clones, around three quarters of them seen once. This same sample was also taken into another study, of human thymus T cells.

Input material: thymocytes. These receptors originate from a boy under two years old with a congenital heart defect.

The chain has TRBV2 and TRBJ2-5, with D tentatively TRBD1 (5 bases). The CDR3 length is 17 residues. Deletions cut 4 bases from V and 1 base from J, with 19 bases between. From germline, CDR1 is SNHLY and CDR2 FYNNEI. CDR3 coding DNA: TGTGCCAGCAGTGGTGTGTTTCAGGGATGGGCCCAAGAGACCCAGTACTTC. Amino acid sequence: CASSGVFQGWAQETQYF.

The V call is TRBV6-5, the J call TRBJ2-5; no clear D. With 0 bases removed from V and 7 bases from J, the gap between germline ends came to 6 bases. This CDR3 has 12 amino acids. Germline values: CDR1 MNHEY, CDR2 SVGAGI. The CDR3 DNA sequence: TGTGCCAGCAGTTACTCGGCAGGGACCCAGTACTTC. Its protein is CASSYSAGTQYF.

The rearrangement links TRBV10-1 to TRBJ2-3, with 9 bases aligning to TRBD1. The length of the CDR3 is 14 residues. Per germline, CDR1 WNHNN and CDR2 SYGVQD (reference sequence). V lost 5 bases and J lost 7; bases outside the gene matches: 7. CDR3 in amino acids: CASSIDRGWNTQYF. The CDR3, as DNA: TGCGCCAGCAGTATAGACAGGGGGTGGAATACGCAGTATTTT.

This chain joins TRBV27 and TRBJ2-2; TRBD2 aligns across 12 bases. Germline trimming cut 6 bases from V and 0 bases from J; bases unmatched to any gene: 11. The CDR3 length is 19 residues. Germline V lookup: CDR1 MNHEY, CDR2 SMNVEV (reference sequence). The CDR3 DNA reads as TGTGCCAGCAGCGCTGGGACTAGCGGGCCTCCCCCGAACACCGGGGAGCTGTTTTTT. It yields the protein CASSAGTSGPPPNTGELFF.

The V call is TRBV4-2, the J call TRBJ2-7; no definite D call. The length of the CDR3 is 15 residues. Germline CDR1 is LGHNA and CDR2 is YNFKEQ. Between the trimmed V and J ends, which lost 4 bases and 0 bases, there was a span of 13 bases. CDR3 sequence: CASSLPPPGSYEQYF. The CDR3 region has the DNA TGTGCCAGCAGCCTTCCCCCGCCGGGCTCCTACGAGCAGTACTTC.

The chain has TRBV29-1 and TRBJ2-1, with D perhaps TRBD2 (6 bases). Germline CDR1 is SQVTM and CDR2 is ANQGSEA. The V gene lost 4 bases and the J gene lost 3 bases, with 19 bases spanning the gap. CDR3 length: 16 amino acids. The CDR3 region has the DNA TGCAGCGTTGGGGGGGAGGTGGGTCCCCACTACAATGAGCAGTTCTTC. Residues: CSVGGEVGPHYNEQFF.

The chain has TRBV7-9 and TRBJ2-7; TRBD2 aligns across 9 bases. J was trimmed by 2 bases and V by 6 bases; bases with no gene match: 14. Germline assignment: CDR1 SEHNR and CDR2 FQNEAQ (reference sequence). The CDR3 length is 17 residues. CDR3 DNA: TGTGCCAGCAGTCTTGACCTCGGGACTAGCCCTACCTACGAGCAGTACTTC. This translates into CASSLDLGTSPTYEQYF.

The rearrangement links TRBV5-1 to TRBJ1-2; 8 positions agree with TRBD1. The CDR3 contains 14 residues. J lost 7 bases, V lost 1 base, and 6 bases had no gene match. Germline loops: CDR1 SGHRS, CDR2 YFSETQ. CDR3: CASSLKQGAGGYTF. CDR3 DNA: TGCGCCAGCAGCTTGAAGCAGGGGGCGGGTGGCTACACCTTC.

J is TRBJ2-7 and V is TRBV14, with 7 bases that match TRBD1. This CDR3 is built from 16 residues. The V and J ends lost 1 base and 3 bases, in that order; junction bases with no gene match: 9. The V gene's germline CDR1 is SGHDN and CDR2 FVKESK. DNA of the CDR3: TGTGCCAGCAGCCAAGGCCGGGACAGTCCCTTCTACGAGCAGTACTTC. It translates to CASSQGRDSPFYEQYF.

The chain recombines TRBV11-3 with TRBJ2-7; 10 positions match TRBD1. The CDR3 is 15 residues long. Per germline, CDR1 SGHNT and CDR2 YENEEA. V lost 1 base and J lost 3; bases outside the gene matches: 3. The CDR3 DNA reads as TGTGCCAGCAGCTTAGCCGGGACAGGGGACTACGAGCAGTACTTC. Translated: CASSLAGTGDYEQYF.

The gene calls are TRBV6-1 and TRBJ1-1; TRBD1 agrees at 7 bases. The ends lost 8 bases at V and 4 bases at J; junction bases unmatched: 7. Germline values: CDR1 MNHNS, CDR2 SASEGT. The CDR3 length is 13 residues. CDR3 in DNA: TGTGCCAGCTCGACAGGGTACGCCACTGAAGCTTTCTTT. This gives the protein CASSTGYATEAFF.

DNA of the CDR3: TGTGCCAGCAGTTACTCCCAGAGCACAGATACGCAGTATTTT. Protein sequence: CASSYSQSTDTQYF. The chain uses TRBV6-5 and TRBJ2-3; D is unclear. Germline CDR1 and CDR2: MNHEY and SVGAGI. This CDR3 comprises 14 residues. The V gene lost 0 bases and the J gene lost 0 bases, with 4 bases spanning the gap.

This chain uses TRBV4-3 with TRBJ2-5; 11 bases fit TRBD1. CDR1 is LGHNA and CDR2 is YSLEER in the germline V gene. The CDR3 consists of 19 residues. The J segment lost 1 base and the V segment lost 2 bases, leaving 12 bases of the junction unmatched. The CDR3 sequence is CASSQSWTGGLGVQETQYF. For the CDR3, the DNA is TGCGCCAGCAGCCAAAGCTGGACAGGGGGCTTAGGGGTCCAAGAGACCCAGTACTTC.